The rows below give T cell receptor beta chains drawn from one sample of a study of blood T cell repertoires in COVID-19. Assay used: immunoSEQ multiplex PCR; TCRdb lists only in-frame clones, some missing. The sample has hundreds of thousands of clones; about nine tenths are singletons. The sequenced material came from PBMCs or T cells enriched from blood (not recorded which). These receptors came from a man aged 55 to 69 who had recovered from COVID-19. The CDR3 runs from the conserved cysteine through the conserved F or W. Each record gives: J gene, V gene, D gene, clone size, CDR3 DNA, CDR3 protein. D genes are given only for firm matches. Rows may omit the clone size; those that give it use once, few, many or a size class.

>TRBJ2-7|TRBV5-4|TRBD2|once
TGTGCCAGCAGCGTGACTAGCGGGCCAACTATATACGAGCAGTACTTC
CASSVTSGPTIYEQYF
>TRBJ1-4|TRBV19|-|once
TGTGCCAGTAGCCTCTTAACTAATGAAAAACTGTTTTTT
CASSLLTNEKLFF
>TRBJ1-1|TRBV3-1/TRBV3-2|-|once
TGTGCCAGCAGCCAAGGTCAGGGTGAAGCTTTCTTT
CASSQGQGEAFF
>TRBJ2-1|TRBV6-4|TRBD2|-
TGTGCCAGCAGCCACGTAGCCCGTAGCGGGGGGGCCTACAATGAGCAGTTCTTC
CASSHVARSGGAYNEQFF
>TRBJ1-5|TRBV7-9|TRBD1|few
TGTGCCAGCAGCCTGGGACAGGGATATCAGCCCCAGCATTTT
CASSLGQGYQPQHF
>TRBJ2-5|TRBV5-1|TRBD1|-
TGCGCCAGCAGCTTTACAGGGGCCGGGGCGAGTGAGACCCAGTACTTC
CASSFTGAGASETQYF
>TRBJ2-1|TRBV9|TRBD2|-
TGTGCCAGCAGCCGCGGGACTAGTAGGGATGAGCAGTTCTTC
CASSRGTSRDEQFF
>TRBJ1-2|TRBV6-5|-|-
TGTGCCAGCAGTTATGGCCTCGGCGGTGCTAACTATGGCTACACCTTC
CASSYGLGGANYGYTF
>TRBJ2-5|TRBV10-3|-|-
TGTGCCACACGCGGGACTCAAGAGACCCAGTACTTC
CATRGTQETQYF
>TRBJ2-1|TRBV12-3/TRBV12-4|-|-
TGTGCCAGCAGTTTATCGCTAGAAGAGCAGTTCTTC
CASSLSLEEQFF
>TRBJ1-4|TRBV18|-|-
TGTGCCAGCTCACCTGGCTCTAAACGAGGTGAAAAACTGTTTTTT
CASSPGSKRGEKLFF
>TRBJ1-6|TRBV30|-|-
TGTGCCTGGTCCCTGGGGGGGAATAATTCACCCCTCCACTTT
CAWSLGGNNSPLHF
>TRBJ2-1|TRBV27|-|-
TGTGCCAGCAGTTTCTCAGGGATCAATGAGCAGTTCTTC
CASSFSGINEQFF
>TRBJ2-1|TRBV28|TRBD2|-
TGTGCCAGCAGTTGGGAACACAGCGGGGCCTACAATGAGCAGTTCTTC
CASSWEHSGAYNEQFF
>TRBJ2-3|TRBV5-1|TRBD2|-
TGCGCCAGCAGCCCGCGACTAGCGGGGGACACACACACAGATACGCAGTATTTT
CASSPRLAGDTHTDTQYF
>TRBJ1-2|TRBV27|-|-
TGTGCCAGCAGTTTTTCTGCAGGGTCGCACGGCTACACCTTC
CASSFSAGSHGYTF
>TRBJ2-7|TRBV20-1|TRBD1|-
TGCAGTGCGGGGGGACAGGGGGAGCAGTACTTC
CSAGGQGEQYF
>TRBJ1-2|TRBV19|TRBD1|-
TGTGCCAGTAACCCAGGGGGACAGGATAACTATGGCTACACCTTC
CASNPGGQDNYGYTF
>TRBJ1-1|TRBV4-2|-|-
TGTGCCAGCAGTCTTGAGGGCACTGAAGCTTTCTTT
CASSLEGTEAFF
>TRBJ2-2|TRBV9|TRBD2|-
TGTGCCAGCAGCGGTAAATACGGGACTAGTGGCACCGGGGAGCTGTTTTTT
CASSGKYGTSGTGELFF
>TRBJ1-3|TRBV7-2|-|-
TGTGCCAGCAGCCCAGTGTTCCCCGGAAACACCATATATTTT
CASSPVFPGNTIYF
>TRBJ1-2|TRBV2|TRBD1|-
TGTGCCAGCAGAAACAGGGGGCTCATCTATGGCTACACCTTC
CASRNRGLIYGYTF